A single sample is the source of the 15 T cell receptor beta chains below, sequenced in a study of early T cells in non-severe SARS-CoV-2 infection. TCRdb passed the 5' RACE reads through MiXCR, listing each CDR3 protein once. The sample has roughly 41,000 distinct CDR3 sequences, approximately 4.8% seen once. The sequencing input was whole blood. The receptors come from an adult who was a healthcare worker with PCR-confirmed SARS-CoV-2 infection or an uninfected control (not recorded which).

V and J are TRBV7-9 and TRBJ1-1; 8 positions match TRBD1. The V segment lost 5 bases and the J segment 5 bases; nucleotides outside the gene matches: 7. CDR3 size: 14 residues. Per the germline V gene, CDR1 is SEHNR and CDR2 is FQNEAQ (reference sequence). The CDR3 here is CASSGQGDLTEAFF. The CDR3 DNA reads TGTGCCAGCAGCGGACAGGGTGACCTTACTGAAGCTTTCTTT.

This rearrangement joins TRBV12-3 or TRBV12-4 to TRBJ1-6, with D perhaps matching TRBD1 (5 bases). The V end was cut by 7 bases, the J end by 14 bases, with 24 bases between. The CDR3 contains 15 residues. The CDR3 spells CASTTRRGESKTLHF. The CDR3 coding sequence is TGTGCCAGCACCACCCGTCGGGGGGAAAGTAAAACCCTCCACTTT.

CDR3 sequence (DNA): TGTGCCAGCAGTCGCAAGACGGACACTGAGCAGTACTTC. Amino acids: CASSRKTDTEQYF. The J gene is TRBJ2-7, the V gene TRBV27; perhaps TRBD1 as D (5 bases). The CDR3 runs to 13 residues. Germline CDR1 and CDR2: MNHEY and SMNVEV (reference sequence). V lost 5 bases, J lost 7 bases, and 15 bases lay in between.

This clonotype has a count of ten or more. The chain employs TRBV6-8 and TRBJ2-4; D ambiguous. Per germline, CDR1 MNHGY and CDR2 SAAAGT. Trimming took 5 bases from V and 10 from J, leaving 3 bases between them. This CDR3 contains 9 residues. The CDR3 loop reads CASSRIQYF. The DNA of the CDR3 is TGTGCCAGCAGTCGGATTCAGTACTTC.

The chain combines TRBV30 with TRBJ2-3; possible D gene TRBD1, 6 bases. Germline lookup yields CDR1 GTSNPN and CDR2 SVGIG (reference sequence). The CDR3 spans 12 residues. V was cut by 5 bases and J by 2 bases, with 8 bases left in between. The DNA of the CDR3 is TGTGCCTGGGGACAGTCCACAGATACGCAGTATTTT. Protein: CAWGQSTDTQYF.

This clonotype has a count of ten or more. The V call is TRBV2, the J call TRBJ1-6; 10 bases are shared with TRBD1. The CDR3 runs 15 residues. Germline values: CDR1 SNHLY, CDR2 FYNNEI. With V trimmed by 0 bases and J by 13 bases, 6 bases remained unmatched. CDR3 DNA: TGTGCCAGCAGTGAAGCAGGGACAGGGGTCGTTCCCCTCCACTTT. This gives the protein CASSEAGTGVVPLHF.

This clonotype was seen at least ten times. J is TRBJ2-1 and V is TRBV11-2; possibly TRBD1 for D (7 bases). The ends were cut back, 6 bases at V and 1 base at J, with 16 bases in the middle. Germline CDR1 is SGHAT and CDR2 is FQNNGV. The CDR3 extends over 16 amino acids. CDR3 nucleotides: TGTGCCAGCAGGACTAGGGGGCTCAAATCCTACAATGAGCAGTTCTTC. As protein: CASRTRGLKSYNEQFF.

Concerning this clonotype itself: With a much larger clone just one base away, this may be a read error. The chain carries TRBV18 and TRBJ1-2; D not certain. V dropped 3 bases and J dropped 2 bases, with 10 bases sitting between them. CDR1 is KGHSH, CDR2 LQKENI, per germline. The CDR3 totals 14 residues. CDR3 in amino acids: CASSPPIDNYGYTF. The DNA for the CDR3 is TGTGCCAGCTCACCCCCTATAGACAACTATGGCTACACCTTC.

The V gene is TRBV7-9, the J gene TRBJ2-1, with TRBD2 as a possible D gene (7 bases). Per germline, CDR1 SEHNR and CDR2 FQNEAQ (reference sequence). Trimming cost V 5 bases and J 12 bases, with 23 bases left between them. This CDR3 comprises 15 residues. The CDR3: CASSEQGRGSTSQFF. Written as DNA, the CDR3 is TGTGCCAGCAGCGAACAGGGTCGCGGGAGTACGTCGCAGTTCTTC.

This clonotype has a count of ten or more. The gene calls are TRBV20-1 and TRBJ2-5, with D perhaps assigned TRBD1 or TRBD2 (6 bases each). V lost 4 bases, J lost 2 bases, and 20 bases lay in between. The CDR3 has 16 amino acids. CDR1 is DFQATT, CDR2 SNEGSKA, per germline (reference sequence). CDR3 in amino acids: CSATPAGRGHQETQYF. The CDR3 DNA reads as TGCAGTGCTACGCCCGCTGGGCGGGGACATCAAGAGACCCAGTACTTC.

Comment on this clonotype: A much more abundant neighbour one base away suggests this may be a read error. This chain uses TRBV18 with TRBJ1-4; D is possibly TRBD1 (5 bases). This CDR3 is built from 15 residues. Germline assignment: CDR1 KGHSH and CDR2 LQKENI. In DNA form, the CDR3 reads TGTGCCAGCTCACCACAGCAAGGGGATAATGAAAAACTGATTTTT. This codes for CASSPQQGDNEKLIF.

This chain links TRBV29-1 with TRBJ1-5; 9 bases fit TRBD1. CDR3 length equals 13 residues. Losses at the gene ends were 7 bases for V and 5 bases for J; bases not matched to a gene: 6. Germline V gene data show CDR1 as SQVTM and CDR2 as ANQGSEA. The CDR3: CSAIQGADQPQHF. For the CDR3, the DNA is TGCAGCGCAATACAGGGGGCAGATCAGCCCCAGCATTTT.

This clonotype turned up a few times. The V call is TRBV3-1, the J call TRBJ1-3; D gene uncertain. The V gene's germline CDR1 is LGHDT and CDR2 YNNKEL (reference sequence). This CDR3 contains 15 residues. Trimming removed 4 bases at V and 0 bases at J, with 10 bases between. The CDR3 nucleotides read TGTGCCAGCAGCCTGTTAGGGTCCTCTGGAAACACCATATATTTT. This sequence encodes CASSLLGSSGNTIYF.

This clonotype was counted between two and nine times. V and J are TRBV3-1 and TRBJ2-3; D perhaps matches TRBD1 (6 bases). The V gene's germline CDR1 is LGHDT and CDR2 YNNKEL (reference sequence). V lost 3 bases and J lost 2, with 15 bases in between. This CDR3 is 16 amino acids long. CDR3 region: CASSHRPGHNTDTQYF. The CDR3 coding sequence is TGTGCCAGCAGCCACCGACCGGGACACAACACAGATACGCAGTATTTT.

A few counts support this clonotype. The gene calls are TRBV10-1 and TRBJ2-1; TRBD2 matches at 11 bases. The CDR3 totals 16 residues. The germline V gene has CDR1 WNHNN and CDR2 SYGVQD (reference sequence). V trimming: 4 bases; J trimming: 6 bases; junction bases outside the gene matches: 8. The CDR3 is CASSGTLAGGRNEQFF. As DNA, the CDR3 is TGCGCCAGCAGTGGAACTTTAGCGGGAGGGCGCAATGAGCAGTTCTTC.